This T cell receptor (beta chain) was captured in a study of Tregs in tolerant kidney transplant recipients. Germline loops: CDR1 SGHRS, CDR2 YFSETQ. V lost 1 base, J lost 1 base, and 8 bases lay in between. The CDR3 totals 15 residues. The data were produced by immunoSEQ multiplex PCR, yet TCRdb's version contains in-frame clones alone and is incomplete. This repertoire shows 100,000 to 120,000 clones, around 87% found once; its top ten account for more than 0.3%. This clone was detected once. The sample was CD4+ T cells from blood, taken before the transplant. The chain couples TRBV5-1 to TRBJ2-2; D might be TRBD1 (6 bases). The TCR sequence derives from a human donor who received a combined kidney and bone marrow transplant. The CDR3, as DNA: TGCGCCAGCAGCTTGCAGGGGCAGAACACCGGGGAGCTGTTTTTT. It translates to CASSLQGQNTGELFF.